These 13 T cell receptor beta chains came from one sample sequenced in a study of breast tumors, draining lymph nodes, adjacent tissues. Axillary draining lymph nodes of breast cancer patients supplied the node samples. TCRdb itself ran the multiplex PCR reads through MiXCR, one entry per CDR3 protein. The sample lists about 200,000 distinct CDR3 sequences, roughly 31% occurring once. The source material was axillary lymph node tissue. The receptors were sampled from a female donor with breast cancer. Some clones in this sample may be carry-over from other donors' samples.

This clonotype was recorded many times. The chain employs TRBV12-3 or TRBV12-4 and TRBJ1-4; 7 bases agree with TRBD1. J was trimmed by 8 bases and V by 5 bases; bases with no gene match: 5. The CDR3 is made up of 13 amino acids. CDR3 sequence (DNA): TGTGCCAGCAGTCGACAGGGAATGGAAAAACTGTTTTTT. It translates to CASSRQGMEKLFF.

This clonotype has a count of ten or more. The rearrangement joins TRBV19 to TRBJ2-3; D is possibly TRBD1 or TRBD2 (6 bases each). There are 18 residues in the CDR3. CDR1 LNHDA and CDR2 SQIVND come from the germline V gene (reference sequence). V dropped 1 base and J dropped 4 bases, with 21 bases sitting between them. As DNA, the CDR3 is TGTGCCAGTAGTATAGGCCCTGTCGGAGGGGGAGGATCAGATACGCAGTATTTT. Its protein is CASSIGPVGGGGSDTQYF. Full variable domain (missing parts from reference TRBV19 and TRBJ2-3): DGGITQSPKYLFRKEGQNVTLSCEQNLNHDAMYWYRQDPGQGLRLIYYSQIVNDFQKGDIAEGYSVSREKKESFPLTVTSAQKNPTAFYLCASSIGPVGGGGSDTQYFGPGTRLTVL.

This clonotype was observed at least ten times. The chain employs TRBV5-5 and TRBJ2-7; D perhaps matches TRBD2 (5 bases). The germline V gene encodes CDR1 SGHKS and CDR2 YYEKEE (reference sequence). The CDR3 runs to 14 residues. V was pared by 6 bases and J by 7 bases, with 20 bases between. CDR3 in amino acids: CASTPRILGSEQYF. The CDR3 nucleotides are TGTGCCAGCACTCCTCGGATTTTAGGGAGTGAGCAGTACTTC. The full variable domain, completed using reference TRBV5-5 and TRBJ2-7, is DAGVTQSPTHLIKTRGQQVTLRCSPISGHKSVSWYQQVLGQGPQFIFQYYEKEERGRGNFPDRFSARQFPNYSSELNVNALLLGDSALYLCASTPRILGSEQYFGPGTRLTVT.

This clonotype was counted ten times or more. This chain joins TRBV20-1 and TRBJ2-1; 7 bases match TRBD2. The CDR3 loop spans 13 amino acids. Germline V gives CDR1 DFQATT, CDR2 SNEGSKA (reference sequence). In DNA form, the CDR3 reads TGCGGATACGGGACTACAGTAGTCGGTGAGCAGTTCTTC. It yields the protein CGYGTTVVGEQFF.

This clonotype came up many times. The chain employs TRBV4-2 and TRBJ2-7, with 8 bases matching TRBD2. This CDR3 has 16 amino acids. Trimming cost V 5 bases and J 5 bases; bases outside gene matches: 14. CDR1 is LGHNA, CDR2 YNFKEQ, per germline. Written as DNA, the CDR3 is TGTGCCAGCAGCGAAAGCGGGGGTAGGCGTGGGGACGAGCAGTACTTC. It is translated as CASSESGGRRGDEQYF.

There are many counts of this clonotype. The genes are TRBV20-1 and TRBJ2-3; TRBD2 matches at 10 bases. CDR3 size: 14 residues. Germline CDR1 reads DFQATT; CDR2 reads SNEGSKA (reference sequence). V was clipped by 5 bases and J by 5 bases; unmatched bases: 7. In DNA, the CDR3 is TGCAGTGCTCCACTAGCGGGGCCTTTAGATACGCAGTATTTT. Its protein is CSAPLAGPLDTQYF.

The table lists this clonotype with many counts. J is TRBJ2-2 and V is TRBV29-1; a possible D gene is TRBD2 (5 bases). V lost 7 bases and J 5 bases, leaving 14 bases between the germline ends. The CDR3 has 13 residues. CDR1 is SQVTM, CDR2 ANQGSEA, per germline. CDR3 residues: CSGRAGGTGELFF. Written as DNA, the CDR3 is TGCAGCGGCCGGGCAGGAGGAACCGGGGAGCTGTTTTTT.

This clonotype was found many times. This rearrangement joins TRBV2 to TRBJ2-3; TRBD2 matches at 7 bases. Trimming cost V 5 bases and J 2 bases; bases outside gene matches: 4. This CDR3 contains 14 residues. Per germline, CDR1 SNHLY and CDR2 FYNNEI. CDR3 DNA: TGTGCCAGCAGTAAAAGCGGGGTCACAGATACGCAGTATTTT. Translated: CASSKSGVTDTQYF.

This clonotype has a handful of counts. A much larger clone differs from this one at a single base, so this may be a read error. The rearrangement links TRBV20-1 to TRBJ1-4, with 8 bases aligning to TRBD1. Germline V gene data show CDR1 as DFQATT and CDR2 as SNEGSKA (reference sequence). CDR3 length: 18 residues. V trimming: 2 bases; J trimming: 7 bases; junction bases outside the gene matches: 18. The CDR3 loop is CSARYAPGQAASGEKLFF. In DNA form, the CDR3 reads TGCAGTGCTAGATATGCCCCGGGACAGGCGGCGTCCGGTGAAAAACTGTTTTTT.

The chain recombines TRBV10-3 with TRBJ1-1; 9 bases line up with TRBD1. This CDR3 contains 15 residues. The ends lost 2 bases at V and 7 bases at J; junction bases unmatched: 8. Germline assignment: CDR1 ENHRY and CDR2 SYGVKD. The CDR3: CAISEEQGARGEAFF. CDR3 nucleotide sequence: TGTGCCATCAGTGAGGAACAGGGGGCAAGAGGTGAAGCTTTCTTT.

This clonotype was seen ten or more times. V is TRBV27 and J is TRBJ2-7; unclear D gene. Germline V gene data show CDR1 as MNHEY and CDR2 as SMNVEV (reference sequence). This CDR3 is 13 amino acids long. V dropped 0 bases and J dropped 3 bases, with 6 bases sitting between them. CDR3 residues: CASSLSSYYEQYF. The DNA of the CDR3 is TGTGCCAGCAGTTTATCCTCCTACTACGAGCAGTACTTC.

This clonotype was detected ten times or more. This chain uses TRBV7-3 with TRBJ2-2; the match to TRBD1 covers 9 bases. V was pared by 4 bases and J by 3 bases, with 9 bases of the junction left unmatched. Looked up from germline, CDR1 is SGHTA and CDR2 is FQGTGA. The CDR3 has 17 residues. CDR3 DNA: TGTGCCAGCAGCTGGGACACAGGGGGCGCCTACACCGGGGAGCTGTTTTTT. It codes for CASSWDTGGAYTGELFF. Based on the CDR3 plus reference TRBV7-3 and TRBJ2-2, the full variable domain is GAGVSQTPSNKVTEKGKYVELRCDPISGHTALYWYRQSLGQGPEFLIYFQGTGAADDSGLPNDRFFAVRPEGSVSTLKIQRTERGDSAVYLCASSWDTGGAYTGELFFGEGSRLTVL.

The rearrangement uses TRBV7-3 and TRBJ1-6, with no clear D. The CDR3 sequence is 13 residues long. Between the trimmed V and J ends, which lost 1 base and 8 bases, there was a span of 6 bases. In germline, CDR1 is SGHTA, CDR2 FQGTGA. The CDR3 bases are TGTGCCAGCAGCTTAAACGACGATTCACCCCTCCACTTT. Translation: CASSLNDDSPLHF.